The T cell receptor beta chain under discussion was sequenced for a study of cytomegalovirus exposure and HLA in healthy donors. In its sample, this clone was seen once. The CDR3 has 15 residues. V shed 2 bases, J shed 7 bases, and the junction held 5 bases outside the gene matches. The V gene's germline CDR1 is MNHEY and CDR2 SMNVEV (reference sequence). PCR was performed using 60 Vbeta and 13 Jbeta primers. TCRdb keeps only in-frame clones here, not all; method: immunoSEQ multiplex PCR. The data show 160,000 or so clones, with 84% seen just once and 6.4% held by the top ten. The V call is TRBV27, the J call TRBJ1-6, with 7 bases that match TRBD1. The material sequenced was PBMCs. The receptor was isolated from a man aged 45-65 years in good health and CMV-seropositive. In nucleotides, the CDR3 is TGTGCCAGCAGTTTAGGGACAGCGGAGAATTCACCCCTCCACTTT. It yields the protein CASSLGTAENSPLHF.